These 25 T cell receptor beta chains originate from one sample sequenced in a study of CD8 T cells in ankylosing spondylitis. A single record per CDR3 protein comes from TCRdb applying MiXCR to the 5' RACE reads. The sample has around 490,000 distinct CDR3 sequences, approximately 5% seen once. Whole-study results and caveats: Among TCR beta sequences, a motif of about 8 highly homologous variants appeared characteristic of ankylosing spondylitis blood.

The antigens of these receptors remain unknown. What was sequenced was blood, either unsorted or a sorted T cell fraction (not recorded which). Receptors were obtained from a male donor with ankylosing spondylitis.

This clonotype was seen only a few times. Here the CDR3 reads CSALRTGHEQYF. DNA of the CDR3: TGCAGTGCCCTCCGAACAGGGCACGAGCAGTACTTC. J is TRBJ2-7 and V is TRBV20-1; possible D gene TRBD1, 6 bases. The CDR3 has 12 amino acids. Germline lookup yields CDR1 DFQATT and CDR2 SNEGSKA (reference sequence). Trimming took off 6 bases at V and 5 bases at J, with 14 bases between the two ends.

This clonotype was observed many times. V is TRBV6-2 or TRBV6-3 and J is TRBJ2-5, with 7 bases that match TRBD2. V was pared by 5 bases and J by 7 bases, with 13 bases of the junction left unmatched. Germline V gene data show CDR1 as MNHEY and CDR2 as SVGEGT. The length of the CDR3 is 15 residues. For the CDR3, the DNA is TGTGCCAGCAGTCCCCTCACGAAGCGGGATAGGACCCAGTACTTC. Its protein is CASSPLTKRDRTQYF.

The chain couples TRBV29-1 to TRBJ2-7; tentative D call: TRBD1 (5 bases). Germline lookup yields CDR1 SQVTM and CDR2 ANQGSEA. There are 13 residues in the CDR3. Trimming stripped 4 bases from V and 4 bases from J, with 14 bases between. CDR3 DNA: TGCAGCGTTGGACCTCGAAGGGGTTACGAGCAGTACTTC. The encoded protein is CSVGPRRGYEQYF.

CDR3 loop: CASSPPTGRGYEQYF. CDR3 nucleotide sequence: TGTGCCAGCAGCCCTCCAACCGGACGCGGCTACGAGCAGTACTTC. The V call is TRBV6-1, the J call TRBJ2-7; D unclear. V was pared by 6 bases and J by 3 bases, with 18 bases between. The CDR3 has 15 amino acids. Germline V lookup: CDR1 MNHNS, CDR2 SASEGT.

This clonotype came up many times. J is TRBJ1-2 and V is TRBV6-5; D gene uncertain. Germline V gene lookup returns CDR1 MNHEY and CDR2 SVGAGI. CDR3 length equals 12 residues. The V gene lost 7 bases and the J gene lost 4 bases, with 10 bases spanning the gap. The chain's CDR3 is CASTQWGYGYTF. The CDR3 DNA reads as TGTGCCAGCACTCAATGGGGCTATGGCTACACCTTC.

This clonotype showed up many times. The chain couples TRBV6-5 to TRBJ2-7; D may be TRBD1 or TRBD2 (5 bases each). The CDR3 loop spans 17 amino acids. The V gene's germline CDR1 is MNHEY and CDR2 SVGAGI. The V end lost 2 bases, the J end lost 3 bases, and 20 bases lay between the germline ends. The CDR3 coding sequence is TGTGCCAGCAGTTACGCACAGACAGAGGGGATTTACTACGAGCAGTACTTC. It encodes CASSYAQTEGIYYEQYF.

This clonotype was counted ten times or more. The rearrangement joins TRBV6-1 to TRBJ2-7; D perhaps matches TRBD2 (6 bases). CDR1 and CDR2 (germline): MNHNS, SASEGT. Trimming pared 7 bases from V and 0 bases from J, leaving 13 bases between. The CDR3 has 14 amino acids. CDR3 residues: CASNSAEGSYEQYF. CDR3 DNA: TGTGCCAGCAACAGTGCGGAGGGCTCCTACGAGCAGTACTTC.

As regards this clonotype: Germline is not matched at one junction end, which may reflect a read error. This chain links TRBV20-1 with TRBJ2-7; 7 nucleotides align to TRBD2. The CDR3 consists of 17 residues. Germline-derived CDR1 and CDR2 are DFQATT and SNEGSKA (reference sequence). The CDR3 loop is CCASPSGSGVSSYEQYF. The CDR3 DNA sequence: TGCTGTGCTAGTCCTTCCGGGAGCGGGGTAAGCTCCTACGAGCAGTACTTC.

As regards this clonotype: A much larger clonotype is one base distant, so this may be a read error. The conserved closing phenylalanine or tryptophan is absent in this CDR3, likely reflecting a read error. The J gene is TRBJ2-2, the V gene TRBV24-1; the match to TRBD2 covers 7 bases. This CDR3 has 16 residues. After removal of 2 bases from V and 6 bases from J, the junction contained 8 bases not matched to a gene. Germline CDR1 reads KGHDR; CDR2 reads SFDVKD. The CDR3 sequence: CATSDYGTTDSGELFS. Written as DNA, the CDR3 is TGTGCCACCAGTGATTACGGGACTACGGATTCCGGGGAGCTGTTTTCT.

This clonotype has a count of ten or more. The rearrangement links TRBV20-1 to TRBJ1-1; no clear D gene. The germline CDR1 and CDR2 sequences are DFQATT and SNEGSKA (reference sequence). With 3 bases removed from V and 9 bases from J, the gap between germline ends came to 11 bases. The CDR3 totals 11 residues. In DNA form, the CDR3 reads TGCAGTGCTAGCTCGGCCTCCCAAGCTTTCTTT. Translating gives CSASSASQAFF.

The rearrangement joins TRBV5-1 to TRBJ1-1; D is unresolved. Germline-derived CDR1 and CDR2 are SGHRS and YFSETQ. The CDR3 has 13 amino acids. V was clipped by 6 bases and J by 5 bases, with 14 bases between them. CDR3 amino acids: CASTPGVQTEAFF. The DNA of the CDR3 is TGCGCCAGCACACCTGGGGTCCAAACTGAAGCTTTCTTT.

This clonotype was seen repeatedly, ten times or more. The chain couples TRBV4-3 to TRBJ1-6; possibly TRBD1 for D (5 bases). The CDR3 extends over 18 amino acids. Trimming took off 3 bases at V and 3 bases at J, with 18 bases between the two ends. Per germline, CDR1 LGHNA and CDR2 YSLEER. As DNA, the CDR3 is TGCGCCAGCAGCCAGGAATCTCCTCGACAGCTCTATAATTCACCCCTCCACTTT. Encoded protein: CASSQESPRQLYNSPLHF.

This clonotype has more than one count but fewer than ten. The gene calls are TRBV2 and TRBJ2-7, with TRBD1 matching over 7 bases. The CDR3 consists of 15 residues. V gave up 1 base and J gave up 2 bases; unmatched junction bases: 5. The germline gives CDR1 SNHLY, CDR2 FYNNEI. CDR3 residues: CASSEDITGAYEQYF. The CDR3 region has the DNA TGTGCCAGCAGTGAAGATATAACAGGGGCCTACGAGCAGTACTTC.

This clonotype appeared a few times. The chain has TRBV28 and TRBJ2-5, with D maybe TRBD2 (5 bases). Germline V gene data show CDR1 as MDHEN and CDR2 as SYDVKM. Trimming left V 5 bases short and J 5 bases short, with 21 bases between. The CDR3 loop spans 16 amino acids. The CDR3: CASSPTPFGRGETQYF. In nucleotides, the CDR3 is TGTGCCAGCAGTCCCACGCCGTTCGGGCGCGGGGAGACCCAGTACTTC.

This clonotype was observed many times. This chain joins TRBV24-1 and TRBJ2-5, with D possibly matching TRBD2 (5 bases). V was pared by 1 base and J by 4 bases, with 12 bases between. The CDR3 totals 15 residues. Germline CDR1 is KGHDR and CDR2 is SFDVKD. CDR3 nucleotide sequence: TGTGCCACCAGTGATTTTGACGGCGGAGGAGAGACCCAGTACTTC. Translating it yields CATSDFDGGGETQYF.

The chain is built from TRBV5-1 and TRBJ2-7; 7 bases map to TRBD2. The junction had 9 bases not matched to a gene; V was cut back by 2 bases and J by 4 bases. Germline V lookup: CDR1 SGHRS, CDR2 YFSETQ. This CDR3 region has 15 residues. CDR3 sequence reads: CASSLIRDYRYEQYF. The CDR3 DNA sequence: TGCGCCAGCAGCTTAATACGGGACTACCGTTACGAGCAGTACTTC.

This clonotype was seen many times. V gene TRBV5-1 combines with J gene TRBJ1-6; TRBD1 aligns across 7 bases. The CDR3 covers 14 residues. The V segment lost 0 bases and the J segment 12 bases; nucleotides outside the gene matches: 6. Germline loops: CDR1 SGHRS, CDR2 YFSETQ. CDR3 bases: TGCGCCAGCAGCTTGGGGCAGGGGGAAAAACCCCTCCACTTT. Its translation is CASSLGQGEKPLHF.

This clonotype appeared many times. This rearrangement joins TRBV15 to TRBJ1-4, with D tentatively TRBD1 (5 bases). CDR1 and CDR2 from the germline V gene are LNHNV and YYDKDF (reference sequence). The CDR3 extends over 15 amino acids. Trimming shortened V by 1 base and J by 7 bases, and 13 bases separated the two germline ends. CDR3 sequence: CATSRAGGGVEKLFF. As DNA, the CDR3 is TGTGCCACCAGCAGAGCGGGGGGGGGTGTTGAAAAACTGTTTTTT. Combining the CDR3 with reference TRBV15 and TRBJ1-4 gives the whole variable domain DAMVIQNPRYQVTQFGKPVTLSCSQTLNHNVMYWYQQKSSQAPKLLFHYYDKDFNNEADTPDNFQSRRPNTSFCFLDIRSPGLGDTAMYLCATSRAGGGVEKLFFGSGTQLSVL.

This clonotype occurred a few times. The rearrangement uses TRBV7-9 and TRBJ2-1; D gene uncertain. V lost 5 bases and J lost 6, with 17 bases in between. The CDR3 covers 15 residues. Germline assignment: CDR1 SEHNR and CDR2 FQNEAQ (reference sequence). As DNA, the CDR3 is TGTGCCAGCAGCCGATATACGAGTCGGGCCAATGAGCAGTTCTTC. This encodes CASSRYTSRANEQFF.

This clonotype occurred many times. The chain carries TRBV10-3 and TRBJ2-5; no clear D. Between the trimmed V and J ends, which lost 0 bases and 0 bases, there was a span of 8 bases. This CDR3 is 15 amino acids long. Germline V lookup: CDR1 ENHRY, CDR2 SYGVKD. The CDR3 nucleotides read TGTGCCATCAGTGAGTCTGAACTGTACCAAGAGACCCAGTACTTC. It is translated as CAISESELYQETQYF.

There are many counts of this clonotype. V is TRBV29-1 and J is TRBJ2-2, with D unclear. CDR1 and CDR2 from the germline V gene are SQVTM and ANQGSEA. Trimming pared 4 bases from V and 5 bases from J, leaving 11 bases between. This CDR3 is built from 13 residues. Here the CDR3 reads CSVVEQRTGELFF. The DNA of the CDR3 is TGCAGCGTTGTTGAACAAAGAACCGGGGAGCTGTTTTTT.

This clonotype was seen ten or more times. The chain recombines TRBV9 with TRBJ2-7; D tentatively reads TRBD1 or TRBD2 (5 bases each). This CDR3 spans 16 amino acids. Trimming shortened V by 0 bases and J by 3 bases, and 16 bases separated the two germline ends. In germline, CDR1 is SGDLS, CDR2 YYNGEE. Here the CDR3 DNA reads TGTGCCAGCAGCGTAGGGTTGGGGCCGGACTTCTACGAGCAGTACTTC. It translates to CASSVGLGPDFYEQYF. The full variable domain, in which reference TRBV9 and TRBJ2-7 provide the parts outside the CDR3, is DSGVTQTPKHLITATGQRVTLRCSPRSGDLSVYWYQQSLDQGLQFLIQYYNGEERAKGNILERFSAQQFPDLHSELNLSSLELGDSALYFCASSVGLGPDFYEQYFGPGTRLTVT.

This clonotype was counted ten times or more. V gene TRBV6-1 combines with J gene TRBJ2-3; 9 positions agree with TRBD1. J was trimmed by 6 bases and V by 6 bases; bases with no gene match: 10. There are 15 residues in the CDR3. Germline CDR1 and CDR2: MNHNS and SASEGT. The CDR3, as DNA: TGTGCCAGCAGCGGACAGGGGAATGGGGCCGATACGCAGTATTTT. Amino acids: CASSGQGNGADTQYF.

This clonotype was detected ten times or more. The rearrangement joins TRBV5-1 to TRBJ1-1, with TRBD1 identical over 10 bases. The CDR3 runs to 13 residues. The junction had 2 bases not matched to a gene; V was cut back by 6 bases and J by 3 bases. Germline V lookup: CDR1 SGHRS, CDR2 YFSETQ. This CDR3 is CASTDRGYTEAFF. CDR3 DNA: TGCGCCAGCACGGACAGGGGGTACACTGAAGCTTTCTTT.

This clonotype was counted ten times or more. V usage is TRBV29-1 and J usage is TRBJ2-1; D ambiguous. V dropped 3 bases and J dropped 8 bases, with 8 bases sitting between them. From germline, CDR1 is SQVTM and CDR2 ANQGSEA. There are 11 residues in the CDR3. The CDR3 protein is CSVDTSDEQFF. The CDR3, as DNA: TGCAGCGTTGATACAAGCGATGAGCAGTTCTTC.